The 18 T cell receptor beta chains below come from one sample, sequenced in a study of blood T cell repertoires in COVID-19. The data were produced by immunoSEQ multiplex PCR, yet TCRdb's version contains in-frame clones alone and is incomplete. The profile shows roughly 150,000 clones, roughly 83% of them singletons. The sequenced sample consisted of peripheral blood. Receptor source: a woman older than 75 with active or convalescent COVID-19.

The rearrangement links TRBV12-3 or TRBV12-4 to TRBJ1-2, with D hard to call. This CDR3 has 12 residues. Trimming stripped 5 bases from V and 9 bases from J, with 13 bases between. CDR3 bases: TGTGCCAGCAGTCGGAGTGATCTAAGCTACACCTTC. Translated: CASSRSDLSYTF.

The chain links TRBV30 to TRBJ1-3; 7 bases are shared with TRBD1. The CDR3 loop spans 14 amino acids. Trimming cost V 3 bases and J 2 bases; bases outside gene matches: 4. Per germline, CDR1 GTSNPN and CDR2 SVGIG (reference sequence). For the CDR3, the DNA is TGTGCCTGGAGAACACAGGGGACTGGAAACACCATATATTTT. It yields the protein CAWRTQGTGNTIYF.

V is TRBV6-6 and J is TRBJ2-2; 7 nucleotides align to TRBD1. This CDR3 has 15 amino acids. Germline V gives CDR1 MNHNY, CDR2 SVGAGI (reference sequence). V was pared by 5 bases and J by 2 bases, with 5 bases of the junction left unmatched. DNA for the CDR3: TGTGCCAGCAGTCCGGGACAGACTAACACCGGGGAGCTGTTTTTT. Translating gives CASSPGQTNTGELFF.

The gene calls are TRBV11-2 and TRBJ1-3, with D perhaps matching TRBD1 (5 bases). Germline-derived CDR1 and CDR2 are SGHAT and FQNNGV. This CDR3 comprises 14 residues. V gave up 4 bases and J gave up 4 bases, with 11 bases separating them. CDR3 in DNA: TGTGCCAGCAGCTCGACAGTGTGGGGAAACACCATATATTTT. This sequence encodes CASSSTVWGNTIYF. Full variable domain (outside the CDR3, taken from reference TRBV11-2 and TRBJ1-3): EAGVAQSPRYKIIEKRQSVAFWCNPISGHATLYWYQQILGQGPKLLIQFQNNGVVDDSQLPKDRFSAERLKGVDSTLKIQPAKLEDSAVYLCASSSTVWGNTIYFGEGSWLTVV.

This rearrangement joins TRBV3-1 (or the pseudogene TRBV3-2) to TRBJ2-1; 10 bases line up with TRBD2. V lost 4 bases to trimming and J lost 1 base; unmatched junction nucleotides: 10. Germline CDR1 and CDR2: LGHDT and YNNKEL (reference sequence). The CDR3 has 18 amino acids. Here the CDR3 DNA reads TGTGCCAGCAGCCGAAACGTCCCTAGCGGGGGTTCCTACAATGAGCAGTTCTTC. This encodes CASSRNVPSGGSYNEQFF.

The gene calls are TRBV25-1 and TRBJ1-1, with D possibly being TRBD1 (6 bases). The germline V gene encodes CDR1 MGHDK and CDR2 SYGVNS. CDR3 length equals 16 residues. Trimming left V 3 bases short and J 2 bases short, with 16 bases between. The CDR3 region has the DNA TGTGCCAGCAGTGAGGGGGGGCTTTTTGGTAACACTGAAGCTTTCTTT. Its protein is CASSEGGLFGNTEAFF.

The sample holds one count of this clone. The chain combines TRBV5-6 with TRBJ2-7, with 8 positions matching TRBD2. Trimming removed 3 bases from V and 2 bases from J; junction bases left unmatched: 7. Germline V gives CDR1 SGHDT, CDR2 YYEEEE. The CDR3 is made up of 15 amino acids. The CDR3 reads CASSSGAGGAYEQYF. CDR3 in DNA: TGTGCCAGCAGCTCGGGCGCGGGGGGCGCCTACGAGCAGTACTTC.

The V gene is TRBV5-1, the J gene TRBJ1-1; 8 nucleotides align to TRBD1. V shed 4 bases and J 4 bases; nucleotides not matched to a gene: 3. This CDR3 has 13 residues. CDR1 is SGHRS and CDR2 is YFSETQ in the germline V gene. In DNA form, the CDR3 reads TGCGCCAGCAGCGCTGACAGGGGCACTGAAGCTTTCTTT. This sequence encodes CASSADRGTEAFF.

This clone was counted a single time. The chain uses TRBV7-2 and TRBJ1-1; D is unresolved. The CDR3 length is 16 residues. CDR1 SGHTA and CDR2 FQGNSA come from the germline V gene. V was clipped by 3 bases and J by 4 bases, with 18 bases between them. The CDR3 coding sequence is TGTGCCAGCAGCTTCTTGAGTGGTCTACGGGGCACTGAAGCTTTCTTT. Translated: CASSFLSGLRGTEAFF. Full variable domain (missing parts from reference TRBV7-2 and TRBJ1-1): GAGVSQSPSNKVTEKGKDVELRCDPISGHTALYWYRQSLGQGLEFLIYFQGNSAPDKSGLPSDRFSAERTGGSVSTLTIQRTQQEDSAVYLCASSFLSGLRGTEAFFGQGTRLTVV.

In regard to this clone: Other DNA sequences in this sample translate to the same CDR3. The chain recombines TRBV4-3 with TRBJ1-5, with 8 bases aligning to TRBD1. The CDR3 covers 14 residues. The trim removed 3 bases at V and 2 bases at J, leaving 0 bases unmatched. Germline V gene sequence: CDR1 LGHNA, CDR2 YSLEER. The CDR3, as DNA: TGCGCCAGCAGCCAGGACAGGGGCAATCAGCCCCAGCATTTT. This translates into CASSQDRGNQPQHF.

The chain recombines TRBV7-2 with TRBJ1-6, with D maybe TRBD1 (6 bases). CDR1 is SGHTA, CDR2 FQGNSA, per germline. The CDR3 has 14 residues. V was cut by 5 bases and J by 5 bases, with 10 bases left in between. CDR3 sequence (DNA): TGTGCCAGCAGCCTTCAGGGGAATAATTCACCCCTCCACTTT. Protein product: CASSLQGNNSPLHF.

The chain's CDR3 is CASSSYRGRSSSYNSPLHF. CDR3 nucleotides: TGTGCCAGCAGTTCCTACAGGGGGCGATCCAGCTCCTATAATTCACCCCTCCACTTT. This chain connects TRBV27 to TRBJ1-6; 9 nucleotides line up with TRBD1. The CDR3 is 19 residues long. Unmatched junction bases numbered 10, after V lost 4 bases and J lost 0 bases. Germline assignment: CDR1 MNHEY and CDR2 SMNVEV (reference sequence).

This clone was counted a few times. J is TRBJ2-4 and V is TRBV19; 8 positions match TRBD1. The CDR3 extends over 16 amino acids. Per germline, CDR1 LNHDA and CDR2 SQIVND (reference sequence). V dropped 1 base and J dropped 0; count of bases not matched to a gene: 2. The CDR3 nucleotides are TGTGCCAGTAGTATAGGGGACAGGTTAGCCAAAAACATTCAGTACTTC. This gives the protein CASSIGDRLAKNIQYF. The full variable domain, completed using reference TRBV19 and TRBJ2-4, is DGGITQSPKYLFRKEGQNVTLSCEQNLNHDAMYWYRQDPGQGLRLIYYSQIVNDFQKGDIAEGYSVSREKKESFPLTVTSAQKNPTAFYLCASSIGDRLAKNIQYFGAGTRLSVL.

The CDR3, as DNA: TGCGCCAGCACCGATGGGGGACAGAACTATGGCTACACCTTC. Translated, it gives CASTDGGQNYGYTF. The gene calls are TRBV5-1 and TRBJ1-2; TRBD1 aligns across 7 bases. Germline V lookup: CDR1 SGHRS, CDR2 YFSETQ. The CDR3 runs 14 residues. V shed 6 bases, J shed 2 bases, and the junction held 7 bases outside the gene matches.

This clone was seen just once. Written as DNA, the CDR3 is TGTGCCAGCAGCTTAGAACCAGGGATGAACACTGAAGCTTTCTTT. It yields the protein CASSLEPGMNTEAFF. This chain connects TRBV7-2 to TRBJ1-1; possible D gene TRBD1, 5 bases. Germline CDR1 and CDR2: SGHTA and FQGNSA. V dropped 1 base and J dropped 0 bases, with 9 bases sitting between them. The CDR3 is 15 amino acids.

V usage is TRBV9 and J usage is TRBJ2-5; 11 nucleotides align to TRBD2. Germline CDR1 reads SGDLS; CDR2 reads YYNGEE. J was trimmed by 0 bases and V by 3 bases; bases with no gene match: 16. This CDR3 region has 20 residues. This chain's CDR3 is CASSASGLADSYSYQETQYF. CDR3 bases: TGTGCCAGCAGCGCCTCGGGACTAGCGGATTCTTACTCGTACCAAGAGACCCAGTACTTC. The variable domain in full, with the rest retrieved from reference TRBV9 and TRBJ2-5, is DSGVTQTPKHLITATGQRVTLRCSPRSGDLSVYWYQQSLDQGLQFLIQYYNGEERAKGNILERFSAQQFPDLHSELNLSSLELGDSALYFCASSASGLADSYSYQETQYFGPGTRLLVL.

The CDR3 sequence is CASSTRDKAYEQYF. In DNA form, the CDR3 reads TGTGCCAGCAGCACCAGGGACAAGGCGTACGAGCAGTACTTC. This chain joins TRBV7-2 and TRBJ2-7, with D perhaps TRBD1 (6 bases). Trimming removed 5 bases at V and 4 bases at J, with 15 bases between. The germline gives CDR1 SGHTA, CDR2 FQGNSA. There are 14 residues in the CDR3.

This clone turned up a few times. The CDR3 DNA sequence: TGTGCCAGTAGTATAGGGGGAGGGAGAGGTAGTCAGCCCCAGCATTTT. It codes for CASSIGGGRGSQPQHF. The V call is TRBV19, the J call TRBJ1-5, with no clear D. CDR3 length: 16 residues. The V end was cut by 1 base, the J end by 6 bases, with 16 bases between. Germline V gene lookup returns CDR1 LNHDA and CDR2 SQIVND (reference sequence).